The 18 T cell receptor beta chains reported below all come from one sample, sequenced in a study of blood T cell repertoires in COVID-19. The assay was immunoSEQ multiplex PCR, and TCRdb's table has in-frame clones only and misses some. The data hold approximately 91,000 clones, with 80% observed a single time. The sequenced sample was peripheral blood. These receptors all stem from a human donor in a cohort sampled during active COVID-19.

This clone was counted only a few times. The chain joins TRBV6-5 to TRBJ2-1; 8 bases agree with TRBD2. The ends lost 3 bases at V and 4 bases at J; junction bases unmatched: 5. CDR3 length equals 15 residues. Germline CDR1 MNHEY, CDR2 SVGAGI. The CDR3 reads CASSYSSGSYNEQFF. The CDR3 coding sequence is TGTGCCAGCAGTTATTCTAGCGGGTCGTACAATGAGCAGTTCTTC.

This clone came up a few times. This chain links TRBV5-4 with TRBJ2-7; 9 bases line up with TRBD2. Germline assignment: CDR1 SGHNT and CDR2 YYREEE (reference sequence). This CDR3 spans 15 amino acids. V trimming: 9 bases; J trimming: 0 bases; junction bases outside the gene matches: 10. CDR3 in amino acids: CATGEAGGSSYEQYF. The CDR3, as DNA: TGTGCCACCGGTGAGGCGGGGGGGAGCTCCTACGAGCAGTACTTC.

On this clone: A junction end diverges from the germline sequence, so it may reflect a read error. This sample includes further DNA sequences coding for the same CDR3. The CDR3 DNA reads TGTGCCAGCAGCGGACAGTGGCACGAGCAATACTTC. Protein sequence: CASSGQWHEQYF. The gene calls are TRBV14 and TRBJ2-7; maybe TRBD1 (6 bases). The CDR3 spans 12 residues. The germline V gene encodes CDR1 SGHDN and CDR2 FVKESK.

This chain connects TRBV5-5 to TRBJ2-7, with 14 bases that match TRBD2. Trimming removed 5 bases from V and 9 bases from J; junction bases left unmatched: 7. CDR3 size: 14 residues. In germline, CDR1 is SGHKS, CDR2 YYEKEE (reference sequence). CDR3 nucleotide sequence: TGTGCCAGCAGTTCCGGGACTAGCGGGAGTCGGCAGTACTTC. Translation: CASSSGTSGSRQYF.

This clone occurred a few times. The rearrangement uses TRBV6-6 and TRBJ1-5, with 9 bases fitting TRBD1. Looked up from germline, CDR1 is MNHNY and CDR2 is SVGAGI (reference sequence). The CDR3 contains 12 residues. The junction had 3 bases not matched to a gene; V was cut back by 2 bases and J by 13 bases. Here the CDR3 reads CASSYGDRAQHF. The CDR3 DNA sequence: TGTGCCAGCAGTTACGGGGACAGGGCACAGCATTTT.

The J gene is TRBJ1-3, the V gene TRBV28; D is uncertain. Germline CDR1 and CDR2: MDHEN and SYDVKM. CDR3 length: 13 amino acids. V was shortened by 4 bases and J by 0 bases, with 4 bases between the two germline ends. The CDR3 protein is CASSYISGNTIYF. The CDR3 region has the DNA TGTGCCAGCAGTTACATCTCTGGAAACACCATATATTTT.

As for this clone: Other DNA sequences in this sample translate to the same CDR3. The V gene is TRBV9, the J gene TRBJ2-7; 8 bases agree with TRBD1. The V and J ends lost 2 bases and 4 bases, in that order; junction bases with no gene match: 5. This CDR3 has 14 amino acids. CDR1 is SGDLS and CDR2 is YYNGEE in the germline V gene. The CDR3 nucleotides read TGTGCCAGCAGCGTTGGACAGGGCGCTTACGAGCAGTACTTC. This encodes CASSVGQGAYEQYF.

V and J are TRBV30 and TRBJ1-5; tentatively, D is TRBD1 (5 bases). The CDR3 is 13 residues long. CDR1 and CDR2 from the germline V gene are GTSNPN and SVGIG (reference sequence). V lost 1 base, J lost 6 bases, and 10 bases lay in between. The CDR3 reads CAWSAQGVQPQHF. CDR3 coding DNA: TGTGCCTGGAGTGCACAAGGGGTTCAGCCCCAGCATTTT.

This clone was seen more than once but under ten times. The same CDR3 also results from other DNA sequences found in this sample. As DNA, the CDR3 is TGTGCCAGCAGCTTGGCCCAGGGGACAACAGATACGCAGTATTTT. Translating it yields CASSLAQGTTDTQYF. The V call is TRBV7-9, the J call TRBJ2-3; D perhaps matches TRBD1 (6 bases). Germline assignment: CDR1 SEHNR and CDR2 FQNEAQ (reference sequence). V lost 3 bases and J lost 3, with 13 bases in between. The CDR3 consists of 15 residues.

This clone was found a few times. The junction departs from germline at one end; a sequencing error may be responsible. The gene calls are TRBV19 and TRBJ2-7; tentative D call: TRBD2 (6 bases). This CDR3 is 15 amino acids long. Germline lookup yields CDR1 LNHDA and CDR2 SQIVND (reference sequence). The CDR3 DNA follows: TGTGCCAGTAGGATAGGGGACTCCAGCTCCTACGAGCAGTACTTC. Amino acids: CASRIGDSSSYEQYF.

The chain uses TRBV6-5 and TRBJ2-7, with a weak D call TRBD2 (7 bases). There are 15 residues in the CDR3. V lost 6 bases and J 5 bases, leaving 20 bases between the germline ends. CDR1 is MNHEY, CDR2 SVGAGI, per germline. Here the CDR3 reads CASRDPGLSGDEQYF. DNA for the CDR3: TGTGCCAGCAGGGACCCGGGACTATCAGGGGACGAGCAGTACTTC.

The chain links TRBV19 to TRBJ2-7, with D perhaps matching TRBD2 (6 bases). Trimming stripped 5 bases from V and 3 bases from J, with 14 bases between. This CDR3 comprises 14 residues. Germline loops: CDR1 LNHDA, CDR2 SQIVND (reference sequence). CDR3 loop: CASSREGRIYEQYF. CDR3 sequence (DNA): TGTGCCAGTAGTCGCGAGGGGAGGATCTACGAGCAGTACTTC.

The chain links TRBV6-2 or TRBV6-3 to TRBJ2-1, with 8 bases fitting TRBD2. With 2 bases clipped from V and 7 bases from J, the junction kept 7 bases outside the gene matches. Germline V gene sequence: CDR1 MNHEY, CDR2 SVGEGT. This CDR3 has 15 residues. The CDR3 nucleotides read TGTGCCAGCAGTTACGCCGGGAGGGCCGTTAATGAGCAGTTCTTC. As protein: CASSYAGRAVNEQFF.

CDR3 in amino acids: CAISQRGSSYEQYF. For the CDR3, the DNA is TGTGCCATCAGTCAAAGGGGTTCAAGCTACGAGCAGTACTTC. The chain couples TRBV10-3 to TRBJ2-7, with D perhaps TRBD1 (5 bases). Trimming took off 5 bases at V and 3 bases at J, with 14 bases between the two ends. From germline, CDR1 is ENHRY and CDR2 SYGVKD. The CDR3 is made up of 14 amino acids.

The chain joins TRBV4-2 to TRBJ2-2; tentative D call: TRBD1 (5 bases). Germline lookup yields CDR1 LGHNA and CDR2 YNFKEQ. Trimming stripped 1 base from V and 0 bases from J, with 9 bases between. The CDR3 runs 16 residues. DNA of the CDR3: TGTGCCAGCAGCCAAGGTACAGGCGCGAACACCGGGGAGCTGTTTTTT. Its translation is CASSQGTGANTGELFF.

The chain joins TRBV30 to TRBJ1-4; D not certain. This CDR3 has 14 amino acids. The V end lost 4 bases, the J end lost 0 bases, and 9 bases lay between the germline ends. Germline V gene data show CDR1 as GTSNPN and CDR2 as SVGIG (reference sequence). Here the CDR3 DNA reads TGTGCCTGGAATCTGGGCACAACTAATGAAAAACTGTTTTTT. Translating gives CAWNLGTTNEKLFF. The full variable domain, rest sourced from reference TRBV30 and TRBJ1-4, is SQTIHQWPATLVQPVGSPLSLECTVEGTSNPNLYWYRQAAGRGLQLLFYSVGIGQISSEVPQNLSASRPQDRQFILSSKKLLLSDSGFYLCAWNLGTTNEKLFFGSGTQLSVL.

The chain combines TRBV29-1 with TRBJ1-5, with TRBD1 matching 7 bases. There are 17 residues in the CDR3. The junction had 10 bases not matched to a gene; V was cut back by 1 base and J by 1 base. The V gene's germline CDR1 is SQVTM and CDR2 ANQGSEA. The chain's CDR3 is CSVEGPQGVESNQPQHF. In DNA form, the CDR3 reads TGCAGCGTTGAAGGCCCTCAGGGGGTAGAAAGCAATCAGCCCCAGCATTTT.

The chain carries TRBV6-5 and TRBJ1-5; 11 positions agree with TRBD1. J lost 7 bases, V lost 11 bases, and 10 bases had no gene match. Per the germline V gene, CDR1 is MNHEY and CDR2 is SVGAGI. CDR3 length: 14 amino acids. The CDR3 loop is CAGWTGTGGQPQHF. For the CDR3, the DNA is TGTGCCGGTTGGACAGGGACAGGGGGACAGCCCCAGCATTTT.